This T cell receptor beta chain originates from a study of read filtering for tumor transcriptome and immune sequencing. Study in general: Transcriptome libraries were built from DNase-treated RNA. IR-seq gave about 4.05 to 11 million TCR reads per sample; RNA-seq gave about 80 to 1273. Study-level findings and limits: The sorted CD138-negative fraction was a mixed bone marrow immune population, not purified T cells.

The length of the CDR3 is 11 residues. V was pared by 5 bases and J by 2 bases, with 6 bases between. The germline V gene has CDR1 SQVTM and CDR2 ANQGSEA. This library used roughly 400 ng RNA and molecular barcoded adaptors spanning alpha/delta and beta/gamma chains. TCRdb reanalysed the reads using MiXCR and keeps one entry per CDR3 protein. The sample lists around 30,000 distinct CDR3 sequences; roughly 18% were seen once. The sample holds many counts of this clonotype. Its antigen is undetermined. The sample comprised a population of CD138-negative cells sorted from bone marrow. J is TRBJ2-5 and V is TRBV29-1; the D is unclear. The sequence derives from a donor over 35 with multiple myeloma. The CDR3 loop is CSVPQQETQYF. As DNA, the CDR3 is TGCAGCGTTCCCCAGCAAGAGACCCAGTACTTC.